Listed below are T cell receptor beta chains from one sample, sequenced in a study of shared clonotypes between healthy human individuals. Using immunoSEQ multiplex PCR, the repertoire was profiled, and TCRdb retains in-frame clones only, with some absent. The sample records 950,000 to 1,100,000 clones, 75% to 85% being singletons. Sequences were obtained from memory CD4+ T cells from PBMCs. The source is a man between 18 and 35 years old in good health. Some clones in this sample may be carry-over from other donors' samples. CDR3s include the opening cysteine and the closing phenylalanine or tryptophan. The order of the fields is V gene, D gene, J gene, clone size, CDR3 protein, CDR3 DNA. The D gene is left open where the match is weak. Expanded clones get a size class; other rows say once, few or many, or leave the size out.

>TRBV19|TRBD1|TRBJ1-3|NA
CASTTRPGQRPSGNTIYF
TGTGCCAGTACTACCAGACCGGGACAGCGGCCCTCTGGAAACACCATATATTTT
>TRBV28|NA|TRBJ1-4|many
CASTGATNEKLFF
TGTGCCAGCACCGGGGCGACTAATGAAAAACTGTTTTTT
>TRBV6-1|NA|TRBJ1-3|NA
CASSELSSFSSGNTIYF
TGTGCCAGCAGTGAATTGAGCAGTTTTAGCTCTGGAAACACCATATATTTT
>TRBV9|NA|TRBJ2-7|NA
CASSPMAQTYEQYF
TGTGCCAGCAGCCCGATGGCGCAAACCTACGAGCAGTACTTC
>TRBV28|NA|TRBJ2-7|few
CASSQTHTPPAEQYF
TGTGCCAGCAGCCAAACCCACACCCCCCCCGCCGAGCAGTACTTC
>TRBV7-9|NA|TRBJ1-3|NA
CASTPEGFSGNTIYF
TGTGCCAGCACCCCCGAGGGCTTCTCTGGAAACACCATATATTTT
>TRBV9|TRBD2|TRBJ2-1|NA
CASSTASGAYNEQFF
TGTGCCAGCAGCACCGCTAGCGGAGCCTACAATGAGCAGTTCTTC
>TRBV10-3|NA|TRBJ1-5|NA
CAISESVGSNQPQHF
TGTGCCATCAGTGAGTCGGTGGGCAGCAATCAGCCCCAGCATTTT
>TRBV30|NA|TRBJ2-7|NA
CASTVSYEQYF
TGTGCTTCGACAGTGTCCTACGAGCAGTACTTC
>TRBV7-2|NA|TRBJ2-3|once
CASSPPALDTQYF
TGTGCCAGCAGCCCCCCGGCCCTGGATACGCAGTATTTT
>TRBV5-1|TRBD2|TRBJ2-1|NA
CASSFIAGSYNEQFF
TGCGCCAGCAGCTTTATAGCGGGGTCCTACAATGAGCAGTTCTTC
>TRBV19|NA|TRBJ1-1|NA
CASMSRTEAFF
TGTGCCAGTATGTCCCGGACTGAAGCTTTCTTT
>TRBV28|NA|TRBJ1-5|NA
CASRRTGGEPQHF
TGTGCCAGCAGAAGGACGGGCGGTGAGCCCCAGCATTTT
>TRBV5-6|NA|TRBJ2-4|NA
CASSLAEGSIQYF
TGTGCCAGCAGCTTGGCGGAGGGAAGCATTCAGTACTTC
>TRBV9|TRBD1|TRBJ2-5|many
CASSPARDRGIPETQYF
TGTGCCAGCAGCCCCGCTCGGGACAGGGGGATTCCTGAGACCCAGTACTTC